The entry below describes one TCR beta chain. The data belong to a study of blood T cell repertoires in COVID-19. Looking at the study overall: In each case, the material was cDNA or gDNA derived from T cells, B-cell-depleted T cells, or PBMCs.

CDR1 is SGHTA and CDR2 is FQGTGA in the germline V gene. Between the trimmed V and J ends, which lost 4 bases and 5 bases, there was a span of 12 bases. The CDR3 loop spans 14 amino acids. Profiled with immunoSEQ multiplex PCR; TCRdb holds only in-frame clones, not every one. Of 60,000 to 85,000 clones listed, roughly nine tenths are singletons. Sequenced sample: peripheral blood. The TCR comes from a man in his forties or fifties with COVID-19, enrolled during active disease. The rearrangement joins TRBV7-3 to TRBJ2-1; D might be TRBD1 (6 bases). The CDR3 coding sequence is TGTGCCAGCAGCTCCTGGGACAAAAACAATGAGCAGTTCTTC. Translated, it gives CASSSWDKNNEQFF.